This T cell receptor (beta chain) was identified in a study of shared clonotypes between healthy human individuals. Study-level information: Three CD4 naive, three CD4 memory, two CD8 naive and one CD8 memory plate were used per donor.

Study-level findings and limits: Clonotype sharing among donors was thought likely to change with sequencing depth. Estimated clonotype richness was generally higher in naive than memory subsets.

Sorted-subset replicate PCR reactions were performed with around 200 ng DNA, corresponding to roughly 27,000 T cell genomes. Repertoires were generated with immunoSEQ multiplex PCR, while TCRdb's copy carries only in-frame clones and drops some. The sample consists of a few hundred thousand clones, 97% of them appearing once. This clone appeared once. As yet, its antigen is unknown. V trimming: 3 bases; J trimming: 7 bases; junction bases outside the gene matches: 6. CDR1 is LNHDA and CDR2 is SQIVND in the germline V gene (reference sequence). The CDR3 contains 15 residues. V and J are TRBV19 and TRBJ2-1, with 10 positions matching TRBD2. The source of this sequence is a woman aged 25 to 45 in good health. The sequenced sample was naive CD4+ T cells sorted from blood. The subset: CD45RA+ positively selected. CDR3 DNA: TGTGCCAGTAGTATTCTAGCGGGAGTCAAGAATGAGCAGTTCTTC. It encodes CASSILAGVKNEQFF. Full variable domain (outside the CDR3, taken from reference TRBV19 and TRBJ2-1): DGGITQSPKYLFRKEGQNVTLSCEQNLNHDAMYWYRQDPGQGLRLIYYSQIVNDFQKGDIAEGYSVSREKKESFPLTVTSAQKNPTAFYLCASSILAGVKNEQFFGPGTRLTVL.